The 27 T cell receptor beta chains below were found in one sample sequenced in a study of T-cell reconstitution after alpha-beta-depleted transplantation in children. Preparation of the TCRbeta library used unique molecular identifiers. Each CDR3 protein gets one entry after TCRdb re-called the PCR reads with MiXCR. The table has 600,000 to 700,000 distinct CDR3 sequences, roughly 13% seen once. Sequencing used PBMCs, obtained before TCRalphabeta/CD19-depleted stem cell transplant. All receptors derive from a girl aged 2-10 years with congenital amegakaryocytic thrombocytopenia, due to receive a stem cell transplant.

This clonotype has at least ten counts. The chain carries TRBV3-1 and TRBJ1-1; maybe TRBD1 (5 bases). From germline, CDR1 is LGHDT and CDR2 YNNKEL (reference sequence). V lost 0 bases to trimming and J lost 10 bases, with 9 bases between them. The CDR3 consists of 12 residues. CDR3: CASSQDFGGAFF. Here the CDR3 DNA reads TGTGCCAGCAGCCAAGATTTCGGGGGAGCTTTCTTT.

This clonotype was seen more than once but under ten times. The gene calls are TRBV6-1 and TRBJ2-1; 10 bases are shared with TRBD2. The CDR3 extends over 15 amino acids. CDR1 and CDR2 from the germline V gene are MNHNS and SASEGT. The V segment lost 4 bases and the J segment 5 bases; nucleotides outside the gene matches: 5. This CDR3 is CASSVLAGANNEQFF. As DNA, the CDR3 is TGTGCCAGCAGTGTCCTAGCGGGGGCTAACAATGAGCAGTTCTTC.

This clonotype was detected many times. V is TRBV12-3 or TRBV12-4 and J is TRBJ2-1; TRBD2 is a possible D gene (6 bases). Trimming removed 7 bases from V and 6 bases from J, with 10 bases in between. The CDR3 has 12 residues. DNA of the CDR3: TGTGCCAGCAAGGAGGGGACCAATGAGCAGTTCTTC. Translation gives CASKEGTNEQFF.

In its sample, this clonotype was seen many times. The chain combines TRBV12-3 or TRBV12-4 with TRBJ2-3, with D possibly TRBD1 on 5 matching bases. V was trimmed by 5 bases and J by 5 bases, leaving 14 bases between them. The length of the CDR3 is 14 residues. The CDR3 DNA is TGTGCCAGCAGTCCCTTTAGCCAGGGAGATACGCAGTATTTT. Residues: CASSPFSQGDTQYF.

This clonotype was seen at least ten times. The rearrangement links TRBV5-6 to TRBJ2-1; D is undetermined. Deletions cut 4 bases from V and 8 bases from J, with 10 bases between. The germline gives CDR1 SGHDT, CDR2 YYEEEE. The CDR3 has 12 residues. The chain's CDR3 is CASSPGLDEQFF. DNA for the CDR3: TGTGCCAGCAGCCCAGGCCTCGATGAGCAGTTCTTC.

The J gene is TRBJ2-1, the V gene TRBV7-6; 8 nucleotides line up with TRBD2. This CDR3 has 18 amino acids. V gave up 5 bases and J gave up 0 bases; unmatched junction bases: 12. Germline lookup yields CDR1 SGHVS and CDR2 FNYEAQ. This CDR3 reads CASSPTPSGTSSYNEQFF. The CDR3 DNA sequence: TGTGCCAGCAGCCCGACCCCATCCGGGACTAGCTCCTACAATGAGCAGTTCTTC.

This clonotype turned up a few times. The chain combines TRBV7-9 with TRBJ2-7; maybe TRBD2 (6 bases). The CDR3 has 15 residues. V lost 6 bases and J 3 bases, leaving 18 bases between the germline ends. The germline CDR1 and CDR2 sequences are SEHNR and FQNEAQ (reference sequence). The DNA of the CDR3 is TGTGCCAGCAGTCCGACCCAGCGGGCCGTCTACGAGCAGTACTTC. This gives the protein CASSPTQRAVYEQYF.

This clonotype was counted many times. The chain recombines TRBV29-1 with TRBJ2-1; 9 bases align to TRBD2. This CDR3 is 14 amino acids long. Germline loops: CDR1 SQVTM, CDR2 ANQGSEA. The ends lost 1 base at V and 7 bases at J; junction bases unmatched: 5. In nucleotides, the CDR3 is TGCAGCGTTGAAGGTAGCGGGAGAGGAAATGAGCAGTTCTTC. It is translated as CSVEGSGRGNEQFF.

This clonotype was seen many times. The CDR3 nucleotides are TGCAGCGTAAAACTACCGGGACTAGCGCTCAATGAGCAGTTCTTC. The encoded protein is CSVKLPGLALNEQFF. The chain is built from TRBV29-1 and TRBJ2-1; 10 positions agree with TRBD2. The CDR3 contains 15 residues. V lost 6 bases, J lost 6 bases, and 11 bases stayed unmatched. Looked up from germline, CDR1 is SQVTM and CDR2 is ANQGSEA.

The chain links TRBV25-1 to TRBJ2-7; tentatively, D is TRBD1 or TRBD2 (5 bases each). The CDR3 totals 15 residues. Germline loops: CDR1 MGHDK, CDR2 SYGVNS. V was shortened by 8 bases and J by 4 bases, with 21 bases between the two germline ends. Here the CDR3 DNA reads TGTGCCAGCGGCGGTGGGGGAAACCTGGGTTACGAGCAGTACTTC. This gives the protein CASGGGGNLGYEQYF.

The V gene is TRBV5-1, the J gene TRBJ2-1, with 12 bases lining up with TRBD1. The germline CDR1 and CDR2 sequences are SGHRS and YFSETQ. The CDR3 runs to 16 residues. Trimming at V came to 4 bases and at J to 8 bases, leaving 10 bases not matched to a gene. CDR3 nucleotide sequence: TGCGCCAGCAGCCCGGAGGGACAGGGGGCGGTCGATGAGCAGTTCTTC. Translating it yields CASSPEGQGAVDEQFF.

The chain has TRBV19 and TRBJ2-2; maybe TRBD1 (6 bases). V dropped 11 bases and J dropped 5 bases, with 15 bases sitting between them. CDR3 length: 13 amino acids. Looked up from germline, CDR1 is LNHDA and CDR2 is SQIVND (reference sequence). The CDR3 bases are TGTGCCGGGGGCGATCCCCTTACCGGGGAGCTGTTTTTT. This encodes CAGGDPLTGELFF.

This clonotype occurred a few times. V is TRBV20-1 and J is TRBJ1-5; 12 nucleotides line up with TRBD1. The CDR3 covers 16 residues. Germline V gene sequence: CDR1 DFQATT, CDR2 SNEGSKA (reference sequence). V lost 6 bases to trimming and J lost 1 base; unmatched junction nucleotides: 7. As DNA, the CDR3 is TGCAGTGCCCTGGGACAGGGGGCAAGGAGCAATCAGCCCCAGCATTTT. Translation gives CSALGQGARSNQPQHF.

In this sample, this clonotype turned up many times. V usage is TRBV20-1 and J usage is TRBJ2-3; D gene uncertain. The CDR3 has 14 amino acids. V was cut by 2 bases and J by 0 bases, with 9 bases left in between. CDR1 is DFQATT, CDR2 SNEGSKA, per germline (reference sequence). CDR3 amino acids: CSARLGTSTDTQYF. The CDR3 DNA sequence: TGCAGTGCTAGACTAGGTACCAGCACAGATACGCAGTATTTT.

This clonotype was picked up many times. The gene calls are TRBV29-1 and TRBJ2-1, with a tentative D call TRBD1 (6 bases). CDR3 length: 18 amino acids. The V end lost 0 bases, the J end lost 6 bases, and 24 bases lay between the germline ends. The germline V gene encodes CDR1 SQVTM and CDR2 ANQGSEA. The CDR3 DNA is TGCAGCGTTGAAGAGTTGTGGGGGTTAGGTATCAGGGGCAATGAGCAGTTCTTC. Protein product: CSVEELWGLGIRGNEQFF.

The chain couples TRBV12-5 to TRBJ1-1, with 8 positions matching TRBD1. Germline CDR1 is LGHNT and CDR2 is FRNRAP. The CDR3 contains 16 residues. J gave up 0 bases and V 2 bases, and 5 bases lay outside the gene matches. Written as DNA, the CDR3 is TGTGCTAGTGGTTTGCTCAAGGGACAGGTGAACACTGAAGCTTTCTTT. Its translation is CASGLLKGQVNTEAFF.

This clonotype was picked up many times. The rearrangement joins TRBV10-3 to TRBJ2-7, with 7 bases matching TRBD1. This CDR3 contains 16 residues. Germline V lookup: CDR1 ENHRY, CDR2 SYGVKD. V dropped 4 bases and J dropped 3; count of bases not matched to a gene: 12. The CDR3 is CAISVPGQNFHYEQYF. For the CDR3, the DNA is TGTGCCATCAGTGTGCCGGGACAGAATTTCCACTACGAGCAGTACTTC.

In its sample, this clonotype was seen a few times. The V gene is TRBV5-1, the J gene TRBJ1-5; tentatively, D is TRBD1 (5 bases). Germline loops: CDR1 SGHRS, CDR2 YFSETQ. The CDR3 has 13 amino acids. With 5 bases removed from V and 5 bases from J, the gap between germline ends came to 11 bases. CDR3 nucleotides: TGCGCCAGCAGGCGGGGCACCGATCAGCCCCAGCATTTT. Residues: CASRRGTDQPQHF.

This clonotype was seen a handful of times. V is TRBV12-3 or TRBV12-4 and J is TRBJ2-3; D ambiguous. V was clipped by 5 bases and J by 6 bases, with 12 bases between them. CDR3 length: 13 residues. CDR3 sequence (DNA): TGTGCCAGCAGTCACATCGACGGGGATACGCAGTATTTT. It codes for CASSHIDGDTQYF.

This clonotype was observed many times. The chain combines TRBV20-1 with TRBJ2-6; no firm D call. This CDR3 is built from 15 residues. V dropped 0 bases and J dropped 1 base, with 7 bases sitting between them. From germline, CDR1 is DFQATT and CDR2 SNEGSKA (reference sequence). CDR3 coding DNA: TGCAGTGCTAGAGATCTCGCGTCTGGGGCCAACGTCCTGACTTTC. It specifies CSARDLASGANVLTF.

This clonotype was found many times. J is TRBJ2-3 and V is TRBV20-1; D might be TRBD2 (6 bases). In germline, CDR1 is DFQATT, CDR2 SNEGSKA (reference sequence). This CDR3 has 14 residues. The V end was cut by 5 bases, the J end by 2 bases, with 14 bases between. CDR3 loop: CSARDSETTDTQYF. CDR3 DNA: TGCAGTGCTCGGGACTCCGAGACCACAGATACGCAGTATTTT.

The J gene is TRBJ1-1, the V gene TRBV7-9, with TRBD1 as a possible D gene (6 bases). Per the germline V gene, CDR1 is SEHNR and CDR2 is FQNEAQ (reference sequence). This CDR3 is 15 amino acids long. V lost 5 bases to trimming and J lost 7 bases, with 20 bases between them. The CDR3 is CASSSDRDMWVEAFF. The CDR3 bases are TGTGCCAGCAGCAGCGACCGGGACATGTGGGTTGAAGCTTTCTTT.

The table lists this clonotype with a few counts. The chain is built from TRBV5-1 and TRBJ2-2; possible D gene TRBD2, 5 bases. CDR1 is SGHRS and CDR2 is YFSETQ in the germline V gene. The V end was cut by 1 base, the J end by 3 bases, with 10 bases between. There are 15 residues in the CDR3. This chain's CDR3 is CASSLSVRDTGELFF. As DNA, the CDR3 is TGCGCCAGCAGCTTGTCGGTGCGGGACACCGGGGAGCTGTTTTTT.

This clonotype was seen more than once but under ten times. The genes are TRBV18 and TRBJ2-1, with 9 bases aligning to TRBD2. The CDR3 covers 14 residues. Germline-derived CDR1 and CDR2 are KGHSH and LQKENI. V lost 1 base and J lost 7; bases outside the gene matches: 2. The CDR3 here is CASSPLAGANEQFF. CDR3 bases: TGTGCCAGCTCACCACTAGCGGGGGCGAATGAGCAGTTCTTC.

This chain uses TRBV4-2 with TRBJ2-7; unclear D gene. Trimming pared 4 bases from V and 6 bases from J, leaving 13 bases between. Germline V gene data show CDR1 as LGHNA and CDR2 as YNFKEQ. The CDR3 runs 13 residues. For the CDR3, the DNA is TGTGCCAGCAGCCTCGGGCTCCTCTGCGAGCAGTACTTC. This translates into CASSLGLLCEQYF.

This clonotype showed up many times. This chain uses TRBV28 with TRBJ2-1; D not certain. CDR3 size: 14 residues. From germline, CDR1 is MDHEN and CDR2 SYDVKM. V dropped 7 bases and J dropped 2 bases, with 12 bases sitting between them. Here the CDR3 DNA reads TGTGCCAGCACCCCAAGGGCTACCTACAATGAGCAGTTCTTC. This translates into CASTPRATYNEQFF.

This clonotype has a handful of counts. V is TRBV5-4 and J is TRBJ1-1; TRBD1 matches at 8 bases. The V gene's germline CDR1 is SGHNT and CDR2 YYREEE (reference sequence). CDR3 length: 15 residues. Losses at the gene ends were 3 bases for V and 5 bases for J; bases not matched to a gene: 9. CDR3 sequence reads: CASSYRQGRGTEAFF. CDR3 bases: TGTGCCAGCAGCTATAGACAGGGGAGAGGGACTGAAGCTTTCTTT.